The T cell receptor (beta chain) under discussion was sequenced for a study of cytomegalovirus exposure and HLA in healthy donors. The germline gives CDR1 SGHNT, CDR2 YYREEE (reference sequence). Trimming pared 4 bases from V and 8 bases from J, leaving 15 bases between. This CDR3 has 13 residues. A word on this clone: Its target is not known.

Study-level points and caveats: An analysis was carried out at a later point. It showed that HLA-associated TCR beta chains were more clonally expanded than equally common non-associated chains. An analysis done earlier found most TCR beta V segments productive about 90% or about 30% of the time. It has been reported that TCR beta sequences accurately predicted the HLA-A and HLA-B alleles of most subjects.

The PCR had 60 Vbeta and 13 Jbeta primers. The table came from immunoSEQ multiplex PCR; TCRdb's copy has only in-frame clones and leaves some out. The table records about 140,000 clones, roughly four fifths of them present only once. The sequencing sample was made of PBMCs. V is TRBV5-4 and J is TRBJ1-2; D might be TRBD1 (5 bases). This receptor was obtained from a human donor in good health. As DNA, the CDR3 is TGTGCCAGCAGCCCGGCGGGGAGGGGCGGCTACACCTTC. This codes for CASSPAGRGGYTF. Variable domain in full (rest from reference TRBV5-4 and TRBJ1-2): ETGVTQSPTHLIKTRGQQVTLRCSSQSGHNTVSWYQQALGQGPQFIFQYYREEENGRGNFPPRFSGLQFPNYSSELNVNALELDDSALYLCASSPAGRGGYTFGSGTRLTVV.